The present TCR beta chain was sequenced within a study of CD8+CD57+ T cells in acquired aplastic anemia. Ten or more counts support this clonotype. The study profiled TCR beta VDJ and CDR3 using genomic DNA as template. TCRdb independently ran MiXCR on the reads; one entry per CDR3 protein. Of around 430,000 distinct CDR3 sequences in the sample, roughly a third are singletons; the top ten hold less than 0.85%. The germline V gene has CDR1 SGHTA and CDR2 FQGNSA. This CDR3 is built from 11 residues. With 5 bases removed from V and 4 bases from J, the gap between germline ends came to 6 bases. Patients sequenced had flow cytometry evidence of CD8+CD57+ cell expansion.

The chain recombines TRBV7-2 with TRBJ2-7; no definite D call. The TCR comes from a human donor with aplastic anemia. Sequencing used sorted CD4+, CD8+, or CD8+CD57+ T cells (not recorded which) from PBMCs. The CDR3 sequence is CASSVSYEQYF. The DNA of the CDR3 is TGTGCCAGCAGCGTCTCTTACGAGCAGTACTTC. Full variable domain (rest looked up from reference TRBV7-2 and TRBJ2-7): GAGVSQSPSNKVTEKGKDVELRCDPISGHTALYWYRQSLGQGLEFLIYFQGNSAPDKSGLPSDRFSAERTGGSVSTLTIQRTQQEDSAVYLCASSVSYEQYFGPGTRLTVT.